This T cell receptor beta chain comes out of a study of spatial heterogeneity in lung cancer. About the study: Beta-chain sequences consistently outnumbered alpha-chain sequences in detection.

This clonotype was seen more than once but under ten times. One end of the junction varies from germline; a read error may be responsible. Time point meaning: sample taken at primary tumor resection. Extraction of whole RNA from tumor, nontumor lung or frozen PBMC preceded unsorted sequencing. Via MiXCR, TCRdb re-called the 5' RACE reads, giving one row per CDR3 protein. The sample consists of under 11,000 distinct CDR3 sequences, 3.5% to 5% of them appearing once. This CDR3 is 13 amino acids long. This chain joins TRBV12-3 or TRBV12-4 and TRBJ2-3; 7 bases are shared with TRBD2. The sequence was collected from a male donor with early-stage non-small cell lung cancer. The sequencing used normal lung tissue next to the tumor, collected at surgery. CDR3 residues: CASRTTSIDTQYF. CDR3 sequence (DNA): TGTGCCAGCAGGACGACTAGCATAGATACGCAGTATTTT.